The rows below give T cell receptor beta chains drawn from one sample of a study of blood T cell repertoires in COVID-19. Assay used: immunoSEQ multiplex PCR; TCRdb lists only in-frame clones, some missing. This table holds 200,000 to 250,000 clones, over 80% found once. Sequences were obtained from PBMCs or T cells enriched from blood (not recorded which). Source of these receptors: a woman aged 30 to 39 with acute COVID-19. CDR3s leave out the opening cysteine and the closing phenylalanine or tryptophan. A D gene is named only where the DNA matches it firmly. Clone size, where shown, is once, few, many, or a class for clones that have expanded.

clone size	D gene	V gene	J gene	CDR3 protein
-	-	TRBV12-3/TRBV12-4	TRBJ1-2	ASSFGAGDGYT
-	-	TRBV6-2/TRBV6-3	TRBJ1-4	ASSYFGGSGEKLF
-	-	TRBV3-1/TRBV3-2	TRBJ1-1	ASRLSTGSEAF
-	-	TRBV14	TRBJ2-5	ASSQDWGLETQY
-	-	TRBV3-1/TRBV3-2	TRBJ1-1	ASSQVNRGEAF
-	-	TRBV2	TRBJ1-1	ATPQGPEAF
-	TRBD1	TRBV5-5	TRBJ1-3	ASSQGQLASGNTIY
-	TRBD1	TRBV27	TRBJ1-2	ASTSDRVGGYT
-	TRBD1	TRBV27	TRBJ2-7	ASSLSTGGNEQY
-	TRBD1	TRBV19	TRBJ2-4	ASSITAGGLAKNIQY
once	TRBD1	TRBV7-2	TRBJ1-1	ASSVRQGRYTEAF
-	-	TRBV10-3	TRBJ2-2	ASGGSSQQNTGELF
-	TRBD1	TRBV27	TRBJ2-1	ASSHRGRTYNEQF
-	-	TRBV7-9	TRBJ1-2	ASSPPARTAYGYT
few	-	TRBV7-9	TRBJ1-2	ASSSQGHDGYT
-	TRBD2	TRBV15	TRBJ2-5	ATSRDYSGGIQETQY
-	-	TRBV7-2	TRBJ1-2	ASSLAGAQGYGYT
-	-	TRBV19	TRBJ2-7	ASGMGAPSYEQY